Below, 19 T cell receptor beta chains from the same sample are listed, as sequenced in a study of blood T cells in healthy people across ages (dated by TCRdb to about 2015). Library construction relied on 5' RACE. The data were produced on an Illumina HiSeq 2500. A second 7 to 11 cycle PCR used a sample-barcoded 5' primer and a J-beta primer mix. TCRdb redid the processing of the public reads, applying fastp at Q25 and MiXCR, and retained in-frame beta chains. Under each unique CDR3 protein, matching rows form one entry showing the most common genes and DNA. The sample table records approximately 780,000 distinct CDR3 sequences; 20% to 30% of these occur just once. About 3% of the sample lies in the top ten. The same data also contributed to another study, on T cells of mothers and their children.

The specimen was blood. All receptors derive from a boy younger than 18 in good health.

This rearrangement joins TRBV2 to TRBJ2-1, with D perhaps TRBD2 (5 bases). Per the germline V gene, CDR1 is SNHLY and CDR2 is FYNNEI. CDR3 length: 16 amino acids. V lost 1 base, J lost 7 bases, and 17 bases lay in between. In DNA form, the CDR3 reads TGTGCCAGCAGTGAAGTGGTCACAGCGCGGAGGAATGAGCAGTTCTTC. Protein sequence: CASSEVVTARRNEQFF.

The chain recombines TRBV29-1 with TRBJ1-2, with 8 bases aligning to TRBD1. Trimming at V came to 3 bases and at J to 0 bases, leaving 6 bases not matched to a gene. This CDR3 spans 15 amino acids. Germline V CDR1 and CDR2: SQVTM, ANQGSEA. Here the CDR3 DNA reads TGCAGCGTTGAGGGACAGGCCCGAGCTAACTATGGCTACACCTTC. This sequence encodes CSVEGQARANYGYTF.

This clonotype was seen a handful of times. The chain is built from TRBV12-3 or TRBV12-4 and TRBJ2-7, with 8 bases lining up with TRBD1. Trimming took 1 base from V and 2 from J; bases not matched to a gene: 4. This CDR3 has 15 residues. CDR3: CASSLGTGTAYEQYF. For the CDR3, the DNA is TGTGCCAGCAGTTTAGGGACAGGGACGGCCTACGAGCAGTACTTC.

The sample holds a few counts of this clonotype. The chain joins TRBV28 to TRBJ2-7; D uncertain. CDR1 is MDHEN, CDR2 SYDVKM, per germline. V was shortened by 7 bases and J by 3 bases, with 16 bases between the two germline ends. This CDR3 is built from 14 residues. The CDR3 DNA sequence: TGTGCCAGCACCGACGCGGCAACTTACTACGAGCAGTACTTC. Amino acid sequence: CASTDAATYYEQYF.

The V gene is TRBV29-1, the J gene TRBJ1-2, with 8 bases matching TRBD1. V lost 7 bases, J lost 2 bases, and 6 bases stayed unmatched. The CDR3 has 13 amino acids. The germline gives CDR1 SQVTM, CDR2 ANQGSEA. For the CDR3, the DNA is TGCAGCGCCGAGGACAGGGCAAACTATGGCTACACCTTC. It codes for CSAEDRANYGYTF.

The gene calls are TRBV7-8 and TRBJ1-5; perhaps TRBD1 as D (5 bases). Trimming removed 5 bases from V and 6 bases from J, with 20 bases in between. This CDR3 region has 16 residues. Per the germline V gene, CDR1 is SGHVS and CDR2 is FQNEAQ. CDR3 residues: CASSPWGGGVGQPQHF. The CDR3 DNA sequence: TGTGCCAGCAGCCCCTGGGGGGGAGGAGTAGGTCAGCCCCAGCATTTT.

The chain uses TRBV19 and TRBJ2-2, with D perhaps TRBD1 (7 bases). Germline values: CDR1 LNHDA, CDR2 SQIVND (reference sequence). The CDR3 is 15 amino acids. V was shortened by 4 bases and J by 2 bases, with 11 bases between the two germline ends. CDR3 DNA: TGTGCCAGTAGTACCCAGGGGGGTAACACCGGGGAGCTGTTTTTT. It encodes CASSTQGGNTGELFF. The whole variable domain, filled in from reference TRBV19 and TRBJ2-2, reads DGGITQSPKYLFRKEGQNVTLSCEQNLNHDAMYWYRQDPGQGLRLIYYSQIVNDFQKGDIAEGYSVSREKKESFPLTVTSAQKNPTAFYLCASSTQGGNTGELFFGEGSRLTVL.

This clonotype was seen more than once but under ten times. The J gene is TRBJ2-7, the V gene TRBV28; 10 bases line up with TRBD1. The CDR3 extends over 14 amino acids. CDR1 MDHEN and CDR2 SYDVKM come from the germline V gene. V shed 6 bases, J shed 3 bases, and the junction held 5 bases outside the gene matches. In DNA form, the CDR3 reads TGTGCCAGCAGCATGGGACAGGGGCTCTACGAGCAGTACTTC. It codes for CASSMGQGLYEQYF.

This chain links TRBV29-1 with TRBJ2-5; D may be TRBD1 (5 bases). The ends were cut back, 4 bases at V and 2 bases at J, with 14 bases in the middle. Germline values: CDR1 SQVTM, CDR2 ANQGSEA. CDR3 length: 14 amino acids. CDR3 in amino acids: CSVVGPRGQETQYF. CDR3 bases: TGCAGCGTTGTGGGGCCAAGGGGACAAGAGACCCAGTACTTC.

The V gene is TRBV6-1, the J gene TRBJ2-2; D gene ambiguous. The CDR3 consists of 13 residues. Trimming pared 2 bases from V and 5 bases from J, leaving 6 bases between. Germline V gives CDR1 MNHNS, CDR2 SASEGT. The DNA of the CDR3 is TGTGCCAGCAGTGAAAGGCCTACCGGGGAGCTGTTTTTT. This sequence encodes CASSERPTGELFF.

The V call is TRBV28, the J call TRBJ1-5, with D maybe TRBD1 (6 bases). CDR1 and CDR2 (germline): MDHEN, SYDVKM. CDR3 length: 14 amino acids. Trimming took 4 bases from V and 6 from J, leaving 13 bases between them. The CDR3 DNA reads as TGTGCCAGCAGTTCCGCAGGGGAGGGTCAGCCCCAGCATTTT. Its protein is CASSSAGEGQPQHF.

V gene TRBV7-9 combines with J gene TRBJ2-3; 11 nucleotides match TRBD2. Germline V CDR1 and CDR2: SEHNR, FQNEAQ (reference sequence). The CDR3 covers 16 residues. J lost 2 bases, V lost 1 base, and 2 bases had no gene match. CDR3 sequence: CASSLVAGGNTDTQYF. For the CDR3, the DNA is TGTGCCAGCAGCTTAGTAGCGGGGGGGAACACAGATACGCAGTATTTT.

CDR3 bases: TGTGCCAGCAGCCAAGCCCTCGAGGTAGCGGGGGACAATGAGCAGTTCTTC. Protein: CASSQALEVAGDNEQFF. The chain couples TRBV4-2 to TRBJ2-1, with 9 bases lining up with TRBD2. The V gene end was trimmed by 1 base and the J gene end by 5 bases; junction bases not matched to a gene: 9. This CDR3 region has 17 residues. CDR1 and CDR2 (germline): LGHNA, YNFKEQ.

The sample holds a few counts of this clonotype. This rearrangement joins TRBV12-3 or TRBV12-4 to TRBJ1-3; tentative D call: TRBD1 (6 bases). The CDR3 sequence is 14 residues long. The germline V and J ends were trimmed by 7 bases and 7 bases, with 17 bases remaining between them. In DNA, the CDR3 is TGTGCCAGCACCCTCCAGGGGCCCTATAACACCATATATTTT. Translating it yields CASTLQGPYNTIYF.

The CDR3 loop is CSARDDRGLDTEAFF. In nucleotides, the CDR3 is TGCAGTGCTAGGGATGACAGGGGGCTCGACACTGAAGCTTTCTTT. The chain recombines TRBV20-1 with TRBJ1-1; 10 nucleotides agree with TRBD1. The V gene end was trimmed by 3 bases and the J gene end by 3 bases; junction bases not matched to a gene: 7. The germline CDR1 and CDR2 sequences are DFQATT and SNEGSKA (reference sequence). The CDR3 is made up of 15 amino acids.

This clonotype was seen more than once but under ten times. This chain links TRBV6-2 or TRBV6-3 with TRBJ1-5, with 7 bases aligning to TRBD1. CDR3 size: 15 residues. V shed 2 bases and J 1 base; nucleotides not matched to a gene: 2. Germline CDR1 and CDR2: MNHEY and SVGEGT. The CDR3 is CASSYQDRSNQPQHF. The CDR3 region has the DNA TGTGCCAGCAGTTACCAGGACAGGAGCAATCAGCCCCAGCATTTT.

V and J are TRBV4-1 and TRBJ1-1, with 7 bases identical to TRBD1. V trimming: 1 base; J trimming: 10 bases; junction bases outside the gene matches: 9. Looked up from germline, CDR1 is MGHRA and CDR2 is YSYEKL. The CDR3 contains 14 residues. CDR3 loop: CASSQVRGNLGAFF. In nucleotides, the CDR3 is TGCGCCAGCAGCCAAGTCAGGGGGAATTTGGGAGCTTTCTTT.

The genes are TRBV18 and TRBJ2-5; TRBD1 might be the D (6 bases). The CDR3 is 14 residues long. Germline-derived CDR1 and CDR2 are KGHSH and LQKENI. Trimming took 0 bases from V and 7 from J, leaving 12 bases between them. CDR3 nucleotides: TGTGCCAGCTCACCACCAGGGCAGGGGAGGACCCAGTACTTC. Translated: CASSPPGQGRTQYF.

This clonotype appeared a few times. The rearrangement uses TRBV21-1 and TRBJ1-1; the table names TRBD1, a call not compared with the DNA. TRBV21-1 is given as a pseudogene. The CDR3 is 14 residues long. The CDR3 region has the DNA TGTGCCAGCAGCAAAATTCGGACAGCTTTTGAAGCTTTCTTT. Translated: CASSKIRTAFEAFF.